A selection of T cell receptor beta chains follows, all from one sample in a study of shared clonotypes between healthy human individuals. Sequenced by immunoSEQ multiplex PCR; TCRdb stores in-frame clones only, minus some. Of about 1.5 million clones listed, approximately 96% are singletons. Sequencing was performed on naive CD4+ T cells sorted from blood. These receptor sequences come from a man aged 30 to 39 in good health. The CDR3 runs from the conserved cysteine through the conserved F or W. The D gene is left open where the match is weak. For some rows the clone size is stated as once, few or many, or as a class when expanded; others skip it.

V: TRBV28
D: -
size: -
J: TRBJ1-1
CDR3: CASSETPRVARSEAFF

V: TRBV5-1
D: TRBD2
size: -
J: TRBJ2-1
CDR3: CASSLAGTSGSSYNEQFF

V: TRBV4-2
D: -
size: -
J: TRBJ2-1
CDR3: CASSQDRRFGLANEQFF

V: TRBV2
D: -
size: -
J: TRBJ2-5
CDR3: CASSEGEKETQYF

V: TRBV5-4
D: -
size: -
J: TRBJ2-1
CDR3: CASSFGGGASYNEQFF

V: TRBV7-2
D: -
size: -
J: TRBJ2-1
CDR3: CASSLAGASYNEQFF

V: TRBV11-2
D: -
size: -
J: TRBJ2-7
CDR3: CASSLRGSGSYEQYF

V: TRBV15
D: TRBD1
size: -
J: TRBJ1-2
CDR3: CATSRTYRGSYTF

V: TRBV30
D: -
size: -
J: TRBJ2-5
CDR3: CAWSELRQETQYF

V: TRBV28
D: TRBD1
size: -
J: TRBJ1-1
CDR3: CASSLRRDSPEAFF

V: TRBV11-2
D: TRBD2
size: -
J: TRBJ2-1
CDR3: CASSPERGRQYNEQFF

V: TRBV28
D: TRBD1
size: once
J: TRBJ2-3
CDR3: CASSLREEGQGPTSTDTQYF

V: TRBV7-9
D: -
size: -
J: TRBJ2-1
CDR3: CASSLSGQQFF

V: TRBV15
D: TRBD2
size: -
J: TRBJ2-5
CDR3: CATSKQLAGNRLRETQYF

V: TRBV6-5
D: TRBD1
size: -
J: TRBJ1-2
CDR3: CASIAGTAGGYTF

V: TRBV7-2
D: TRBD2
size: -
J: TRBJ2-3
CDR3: CASSFGGRADTQYF

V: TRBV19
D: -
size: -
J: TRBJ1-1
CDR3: CASSILQNTEAFF

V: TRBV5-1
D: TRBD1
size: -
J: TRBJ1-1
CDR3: CASRLDRDHTEAFF

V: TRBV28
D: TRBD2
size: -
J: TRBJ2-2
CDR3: CASRGTSGSFTGELFF

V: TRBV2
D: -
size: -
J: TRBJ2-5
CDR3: CASSEALRYEETQYF

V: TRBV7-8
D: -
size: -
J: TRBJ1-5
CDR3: CASSLPGRTNQPQHF

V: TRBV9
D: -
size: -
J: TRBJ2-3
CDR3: CASSVGGGRHGSLHTDTQYF

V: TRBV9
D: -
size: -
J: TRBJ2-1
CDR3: CASSLGGGGEQFF

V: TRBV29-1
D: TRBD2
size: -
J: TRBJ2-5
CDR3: CSVEDYWTSGLAGETQYF

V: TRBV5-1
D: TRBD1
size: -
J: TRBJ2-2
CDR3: CASSSGTGYFTGELFF

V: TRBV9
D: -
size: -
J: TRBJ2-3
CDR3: CASSVVSHTGDTQYF

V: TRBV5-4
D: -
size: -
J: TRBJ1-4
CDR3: CASSWGGGLTNEKLFF

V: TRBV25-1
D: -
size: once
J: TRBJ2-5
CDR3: CASTLLETQYF

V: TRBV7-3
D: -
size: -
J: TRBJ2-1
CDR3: CASSSEPGLDEQFF

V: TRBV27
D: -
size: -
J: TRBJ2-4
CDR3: CASSLRQGGNIQYF

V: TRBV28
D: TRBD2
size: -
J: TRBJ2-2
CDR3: CASKRGGDTGELFF

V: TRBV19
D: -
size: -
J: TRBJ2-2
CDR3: CASRTVGGNTGELFF

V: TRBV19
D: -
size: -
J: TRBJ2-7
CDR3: CASSTRTETPEQYF

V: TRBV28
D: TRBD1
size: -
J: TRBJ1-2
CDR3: CASSRKRQGVNYGYTF

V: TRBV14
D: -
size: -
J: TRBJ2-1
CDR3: CASSLSDSYNEQFF

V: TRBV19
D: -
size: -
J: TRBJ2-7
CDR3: CASSRTPGLDSYEQYF

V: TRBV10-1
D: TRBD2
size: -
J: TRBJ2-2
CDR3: CASSEDLAGANTGELFF

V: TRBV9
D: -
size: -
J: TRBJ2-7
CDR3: CASSVAAANNEQYF

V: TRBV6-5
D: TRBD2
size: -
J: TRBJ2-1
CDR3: CASSPSGTEYNEQFF

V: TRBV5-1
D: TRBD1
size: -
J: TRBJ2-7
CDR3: CASSSDRGDIEQYF

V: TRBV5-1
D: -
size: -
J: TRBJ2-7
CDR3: CASSSPDDRSSYEQYF

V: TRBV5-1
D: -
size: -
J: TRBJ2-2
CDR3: CASSQNPVNTGELFF

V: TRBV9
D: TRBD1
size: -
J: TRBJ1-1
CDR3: CASSAHDRDGEAFF

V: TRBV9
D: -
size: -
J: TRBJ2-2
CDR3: CASSVLETGGELFF

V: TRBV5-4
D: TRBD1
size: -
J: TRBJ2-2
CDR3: CASSLSGQVSGELFF

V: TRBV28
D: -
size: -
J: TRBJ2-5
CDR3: CASSRGTEETQYF

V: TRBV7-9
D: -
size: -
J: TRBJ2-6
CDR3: CASTRRDSGANVLTF

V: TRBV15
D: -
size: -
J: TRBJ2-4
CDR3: CATSRDPVAKNIQYF

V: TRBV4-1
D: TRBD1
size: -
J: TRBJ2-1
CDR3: CASSQEGQGGGAPYNEQFF